The present T cell receptor (beta chain) was sequenced within a study of molecular identifiers for immune sequencing clone quantification (dated by TCRdb to 2016 to 2019). About the study as a whole: For a replicate experiment, RNA from around 20,000 or 100,000 naive CD8 T cells was divided into five aliquots, of which four were sequenced. This methods study benchmarked molecular-identifier clustering-based TCR repertoire sequencing (MIDCIRS) and TCR RNA copy counting, using CD8 T cells to do so.

At least ten counts were recorded for this clonotype. No cognate antigen has been identified for it. No clone much larger than this one lies a single base away; base qualities are absent. Naive CD8 T cell libraries were made from roughly 20,000 to 1,000,000 sorted cells using 10%, 30% or 50% of purified RNA. Naive CD8 T cells, defined as CD8+CD4-CCR7+CD45RA+, were FACS-sorted into RLT Plus buffer on a BD FACSAria II. To test detection sensitivity, Jurkat RNA equal to under 13 TCR copies was added to samples of about 17,000-1,100,000 naive CD8 T cells. Enrichment of CD8 T cells was performed with RosetteSep CD8+ T Cell Enrichment Cocktail and Ficoll-Paque, after which ACK red cell lysis was carried out. What the work shows at the level of the full study, not this receptor alone: Highly expanded clone sizes could be underestimated if identical TCR molecules share a barcode. When barcode sub-clustering was left out, chimeric consensus sequences inflated TCR diversity, with chimeras reaching as high as 47%. Even against a background of about a million naive CD8 T cells, spiked-in Jurkat TCR RNA amounting to a single cell's worth was reported to be detectable. Modeling gave about 3 recovered TCR RNA copies per cell versus 7.5 to 10 by digital PCR, implying around 30% capture efficiency. The naive libraries included spiked-in Jurkat TCR RNA (fewer than 11 copies' worth), and this Jurkat TCR RNA is not part of the donor repertoire. Clones above 20 RNA copies held over 97% of molecules in CMV-specific effector cells but under 1% in naive cells.

Counted from cysteine to phenylalanine, this CDR3 has 17 amino acids. Only the CDR3 portion is preserved as DNA: 51 bases, with reading frame beginning at the first base. V is shortened by 8 bases, J by 1 base, and the region joining them spans 23 bases. CDR1 and CDR2, per the germline V gene, are MNHEY and SVGEGT. Library preparation employed PCR. The sequencer was an Illumina HiSeq 4000. Bulk TCR libraries were generated as previously described, with the TCR primers listed in Table S5 used. The Qiagen AllPrep DNA/RNA kit was used to purify total RNA. Before any analysis, reads coming from multiple sequencing runs of the same library were combined into one pool. The study's own analysis went as follows. Reads were retained only if the reads had an exact TCR constant sequence, and the retained reads were trimmed to 150 nt and grouped according to their 12-nt molecular barcodes. Reads inside each barcode group were sub-clustered using a 15% Levenshtein threshold, and a quality-weighted consensus sequence was constructed for each RNA molecule. Non-functional sequences were filtered out, along with any lower-count sequence sitting one edit away from another sequence. Barcode sub-clusters with fewer than 20% of the maximum read count were removed, based on fitting two negative binomial distributions. The public reads were reprocessed in TCRdb via fastp at Q25 and MiXCR, keeping in-frame beta chains. Entries are consolidated by CDR3 protein sequence, retaining the most common genes and DNA. In this record, the V and J calls reflect TCRdb's handling and not the investigators' own analysis. The table for this sample lists tens of thousands of distinct CDR3 sequences; approximately 17% of them were counted only once. Of the sample, 0.99% falls within the top ten clones.

This sequence uses TRBV6-2 or TRBV6-3 and TRBJ1-1; perhaps TRBD1 is the D gene, with 6 bases matching. The sequencing input was naive CD8+ T cells from blood, with Jurkat cell RNA spiked in. The cell subset or site label on this specimen signifies: FACS-sorted CD8+CD4-CCR7+CD45RA+ naive T cells. The sequence derives from a human donor in good health. Some libraries in this study had Jurkat cell RNA spiked in. This receptor has the CDR3 CASVQEGVDRWNTEAFF. The bases are TGTGCCAGCGTCCAAGAGGGGGTAGATAGATGGAACACTGAAGCTTTCTTT.